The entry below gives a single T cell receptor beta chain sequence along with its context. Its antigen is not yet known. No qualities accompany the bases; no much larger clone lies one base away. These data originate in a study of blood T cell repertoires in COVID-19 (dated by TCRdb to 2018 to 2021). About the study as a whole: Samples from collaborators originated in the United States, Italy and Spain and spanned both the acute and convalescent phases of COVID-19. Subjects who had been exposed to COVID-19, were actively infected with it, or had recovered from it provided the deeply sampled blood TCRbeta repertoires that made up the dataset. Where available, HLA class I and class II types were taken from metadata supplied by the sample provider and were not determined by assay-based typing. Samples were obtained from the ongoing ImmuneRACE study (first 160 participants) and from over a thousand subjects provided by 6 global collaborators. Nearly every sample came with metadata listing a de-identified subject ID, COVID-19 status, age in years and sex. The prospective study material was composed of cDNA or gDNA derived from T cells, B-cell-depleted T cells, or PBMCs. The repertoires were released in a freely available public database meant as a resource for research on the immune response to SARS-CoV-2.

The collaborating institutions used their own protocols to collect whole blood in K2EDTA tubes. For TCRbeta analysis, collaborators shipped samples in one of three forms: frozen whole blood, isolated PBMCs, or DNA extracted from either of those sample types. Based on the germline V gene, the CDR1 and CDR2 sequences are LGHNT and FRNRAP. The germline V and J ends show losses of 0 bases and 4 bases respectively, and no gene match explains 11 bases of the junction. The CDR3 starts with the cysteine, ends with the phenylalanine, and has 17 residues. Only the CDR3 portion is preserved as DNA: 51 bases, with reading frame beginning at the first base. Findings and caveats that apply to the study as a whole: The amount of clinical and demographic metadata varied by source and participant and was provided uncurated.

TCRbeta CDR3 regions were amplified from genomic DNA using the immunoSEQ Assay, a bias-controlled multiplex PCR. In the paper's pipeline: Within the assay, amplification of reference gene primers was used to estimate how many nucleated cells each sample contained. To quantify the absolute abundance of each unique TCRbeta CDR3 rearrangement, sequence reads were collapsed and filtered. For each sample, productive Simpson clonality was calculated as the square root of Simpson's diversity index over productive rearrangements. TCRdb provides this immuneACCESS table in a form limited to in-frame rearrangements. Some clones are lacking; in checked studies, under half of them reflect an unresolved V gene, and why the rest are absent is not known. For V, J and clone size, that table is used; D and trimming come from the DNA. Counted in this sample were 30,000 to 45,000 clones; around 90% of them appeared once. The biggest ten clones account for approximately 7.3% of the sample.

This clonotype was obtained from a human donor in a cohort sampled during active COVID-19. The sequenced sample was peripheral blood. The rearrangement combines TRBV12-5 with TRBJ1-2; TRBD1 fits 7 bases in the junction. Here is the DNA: TGTGCTAGTGGTTTGGTGGCAGGGGGTAGGTTCCTCTATGGCTACACCTTC. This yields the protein CASGLVAGGRFLYGYTF. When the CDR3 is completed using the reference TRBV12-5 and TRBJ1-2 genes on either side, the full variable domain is DARVTQTPRHKVTEMGQEVTMRCQPILGHNTVFWYRQTMMQGLELLAYFRNRAPLDDSGMPKDRFSAEMPDATLATLKIQPSEPRDSAVYFCASGLVAGGRFLYGYTFGSGTRLTVV.